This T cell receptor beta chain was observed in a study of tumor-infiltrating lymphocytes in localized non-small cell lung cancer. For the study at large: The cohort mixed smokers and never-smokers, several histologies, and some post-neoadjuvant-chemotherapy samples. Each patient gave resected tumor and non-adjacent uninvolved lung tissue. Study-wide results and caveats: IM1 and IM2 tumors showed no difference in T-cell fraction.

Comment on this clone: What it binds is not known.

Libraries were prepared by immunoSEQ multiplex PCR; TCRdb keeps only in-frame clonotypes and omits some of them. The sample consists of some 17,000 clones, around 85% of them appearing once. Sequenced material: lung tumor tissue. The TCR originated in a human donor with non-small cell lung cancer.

CDR3 bases: TGTGCCAGCAGTACCCGGGACAGGCAAGAGACCCAGTACTTC. Its translation is CASSTRDRQETQYF. The chain is built from TRBV28 and TRBJ2-5, with 8 bases aligning to TRBD1. The CDR3 is 14 amino acids. The V gene end was trimmed by 5 bases and the J gene end by 2 bases; junction bases not matched to a gene: 4. Germline V lookup: CDR1 MDHEN, CDR2 SYDVKM.